There are a few counts of the clone carrying this T cell receptor beta chain. Method: immunoSEQ multiplex PCR; TCRdb's copy keeps in-frame clones and lacks some. The sample carries some 2,000 clones, less than 50% recorded once. This sample was included in a study of T cells in localized non-small cell lung cancer. The germline V gene encodes CDR1 MDHEN and CDR2 SYDVKM. The CDR3 length is 14 residues. The V end was cut by 2 bases, the J end by 1 base, with 5 bases between. The sequenced sample was lung tumor tissue, obtained before any cancer treatment. V gene TRBV28 combines with J gene TRBJ2-2, with D tentatively TRBD1 (5 bases). This sequence originates from a female donor over 55 with stage I lung adenocarcinoma. CDR3 amino acids: CASSLRGNTGELFF. In DNA, the CDR3 is TGTGCCAGCAGTTTAAGGGGGAACACCGGGGAGCTGTTTTTT.